The 21 T cell receptor beta chains given below trace back to one sample, sequenced in a study of tumour-infiltrating T cells in Burkitt lymphoma. Libraries were prepared by immunoSEQ multiplex PCR; TCRdb keeps only in-frame clonotypes and omits some of them. In the table there are approximately 46,000 clones, around 30% of which are singletons. Input material: tumor tissue. These receptors came from a human donor with Burkitt lymphoma.

The V gene is TRBV4-2, the J gene TRBJ1-1; a possible D gene is TRBD1 (5 bases). Germline assignment: CDR1 LGHNA and CDR2 YNFKEQ. The CDR3 is 18 residues long. V was shortened by 1 base and J by 0 bases, with 18 bases between the two germline ends. CDR3 in DNA: TGTGCCAGCAGCCAAGCTGACGGAATCCAGGGCATGAACACTGAAGCTTTCTTT. This encodes CASSQADGIQGMNTEAFF.

The chain employs TRBV10-3 and TRBJ1-3; 9 nucleotides line up with TRBD1. Germline V gene lookup returns CDR1 ENHRY and CDR2 SYGVKD. This CDR3 spans 16 amino acids. V lost 3 bases and J lost 4; bases outside the gene matches: 7. The CDR3 reads CAISDPGQGAGNTIYF. CDR3 sequence (DNA): TGTGCCATCAGTGATCCGGGACAGGGCGCGGGAAACACCATATATTTT.

The rearrangement uses TRBV25-1 and TRBJ1-2, with D hard to call. V was trimmed by 8 bases and J by 1 base, leaving 11 bases between them. The CDR3 has 13 amino acids. Germline lookup yields CDR1 MGHDK and CDR2 SYGVNS. The CDR3 reads CASSEGINYGYTF. As DNA, the CDR3 is TGTGCCAGCTCCGAAGGGATTAACTATGGCTACACCTTC.

In its sample, this clone was seen a few times. The V and J genes are TRBV27 and TRBJ1-2; TRBD1 might be the D (6 bases). The CDR3 length is 13 residues. CDR1 MNHEY and CDR2 SMNVEV come from the germline V gene (reference sequence). The V and J ends lost 2 bases and 6 bases respectively, with 10 bases between them. The CDR3 DNA follows: TGTGCCAGCAGTTTAGGGGGCGGGGATGGCTACACCTTC. Its translation is CASSLGGGDGYTF.

This clone was observed once. The chain has TRBV9 and TRBJ2-1; D tentatively reads TRBD1 or TRBD2 (7 bases each). V gave up 4 bases and J gave up 1 base, with 12 bases separating them. The CDR3 totals 15 residues. CDR1 and CDR2 (germline): SGDLS, YYNGEE. The CDR3 spells CASSPGGASYNEQFF. The CDR3 DNA reads TGTGCCAGCAGCCCAGGGGGGGCTTCCTACAATGAGCAGTTCTTC.

In this sample, this clone turned up a few times. The chain combines TRBV2 with TRBJ1-4, with D possibly being TRBD1 (5 bases). The V gene's germline CDR1 is SNHLY and CDR2 FYNNEI. Trimming pared 7 bases from V and 8 bases from J, leaving 11 bases between. The CDR3 sequence is 12 residues long. This chain's CDR3 is CASNRLHEKLFF. The CDR3 DNA reads as TGTGCCAGCAACAGGCTGCACGAAAAACTGTTTTTT.

The CDR3 DNA sequence: TGTGCCAGCAGCTTCGTAGGGGAGCTGTTTTTT. Translating gives CASSFVGELFF. V gene TRBV5-6 combines with J gene TRBJ2-2, with unresolved D. CDR1 and CDR2 (germline): SGHDT, YYEEEE. This CDR3 has 11 amino acids. Trimming shortened V by 2 bases and J by 8 bases, and 4 bases separated the two germline ends.

The chain joins TRBV19 to TRBJ2-7, with 8 nucleotides matching TRBD2. The length of the CDR3 is 15 residues. With 5 bases clipped from V and 1 base from J, the junction kept 7 bases outside the gene matches. Germline CDR1 and CDR2: LNHDA and SQIVND (reference sequence). CDR3 region: CASSSSGGQSYEQYF. The CDR3 coding sequence is TGTGCCAGTAGTTCCAGCGGGGGCCAGTCCTACGAGCAGTACTTC.

The V and J genes are TRBV4-1 and TRBJ2-3; the match to TRBD1 covers 9 bases. CDR3 length equals 16 residues. Germline CDR1 and CDR2: MGHRA and YSYEKL. After removal of 4 bases from V and 1 base from J, the junction contained 6 bases not matched to a gene. CDR3 sequence (DNA): TGCGCCAGCAGCCGACGGACAGGGGAAGGCACAGATACGCAGTATTTT. Encoded protein: CASSRRTGEGTDTQYF.

The chain has TRBV4-1 and TRBJ2-3; D is ambiguous. The germline gives CDR1 MGHRA, CDR2 YSYEKL. The V gene lost 1 base and the J gene lost 4 bases, with 15 bases spanning the gap. The CDR3 has 16 amino acids. CDR3 region: CASSQGFQDGSDTQYF. In nucleotides, the CDR3 is TGCGCCAGCAGCCAAGGTTTTCAGGACGGGTCAGATACGCAGTATTTT.

The chain recombines TRBV29-1 with TRBJ2-3; D possibly corresponds to TRBD2 (5 bases). The germline gives CDR1 SQVTM, CDR2 ANQGSEA. The V gene lost 0 bases and the J gene lost 4 bases, with 14 bases spanning the gap. The CDR3 sequence is 15 residues long. The DNA for the CDR3 is TGCAGCGTTGAAGATCTTGGTAGCGAGCCAGATACGCAGTATTTT. Protein sequence: CSVEDLGSEPDTQYF.

The chain recombines TRBV9 with TRBJ1-6; D gene unclear. The V gene's germline CDR1 is SGDLS and CDR2 YYNGEE. This CDR3 has 15 amino acids. V lost 4 bases and J 8 bases, leaving 16 bases between the germline ends. This CDR3 reads CASSPSVQVDSPLHF. CDR3 sequence (DNA): TGTGCCAGCAGCCCCAGCGTACAAGTGGATTCACCCCTCCACTTT.

V and J are TRBV7-2 and TRBJ1-4; D is ambiguous. Deletions cut 5 bases from V and 0 bases from J, with 10 bases between. The germline CDR1 and CDR2 sequences are SGHTA and FQGNSA. This CDR3 comprises 15 residues. The chain's CDR3 is CASSPSVATNEKLFF. In DNA, the CDR3 is TGTGCCAGCAGCCCCAGTGTAGCAACTAATGAAAAACTGTTTTTT.

This clone was seen more than once but under ten times. The chain joins TRBV4-1 to TRBJ1-1; 7 nucleotides match TRBD1. V gave up 4 bases and J gave up 7 bases; unmatched junction bases: 12. The germline V gene encodes CDR1 MGHRA and CDR2 YSYEKL. There are 15 residues in the CDR3. The CDR3 region is CASSLLRGRPGEAFF. CDR3 in DNA: TGCGCCAGCAGCCTCCTCAGGGGGAGGCCTGGTGAAGCTTTCTTT.

The V and J genes are TRBV6-1 and TRBJ1-5; no clear D. Trimming pared 6 bases from V and 2 bases from J, leaving 8 bases between. From germline, CDR1 is MNHNS and CDR2 SASEGT. This CDR3 is 13 amino acids long. The CDR3 spells CASSYTGNQPQHF. The CDR3 DNA follows: TGTGCCAGCAGCTACACGGGCAATCAGCCCCAGCATTTT.

The chain has TRBV6-5 and TRBJ2-7; D possibly corresponds to TRBD1 (6 bases). The V gene's germline CDR1 is MNHEY and CDR2 SVGAGI. The CDR3 has 12 residues. Trimming pared 8 bases from V and 1 base from J, leaving 9 bases between. The CDR3 sequence: CASAGDSYEQYF. The CDR3 DNA sequence: TGTGCCAGCGCAGGGGATTCCTACGAGCAGTACTTC.

The sample holds a few counts of this clone. The chain couples TRBV5-6 to TRBJ2-3, with 7 positions matching TRBD1. This CDR3 has 16 residues. Germline CDR1 SGHDT, CDR2 YYEEEE. J gave up 2 bases and V 2 bases, and 8 bases lay outside the gene matches. The DNA for the CDR3 is TGTGCCAGCAGCTTCCGGTCAGGGGGAATCACAGATACGCAGTATTTT. It is translated as CASSFRSGGITDTQYF.

The chain uses TRBV2 and TRBJ1-1; 10 bases fit TRBD1. The germline V gene has CDR1 SNHLY and CDR2 FYNNEI. V gave up 3 bases and J gave up 11 bases; unmatched junction bases: 3. The CDR3 has 12 amino acids. The CDR3 nucleotides read TGTGCCAGCAGTGACAGACAGGGGGCCGCTTTCTTT. Residues: CASSDRQGAAFF.

The sample holds a few counts of this clone. This chain uses TRBV6-5 with TRBJ1-5; the D is unclear. CDR1 MNHEY and CDR2 SVGAGI come from the germline V gene. Trimming pared 6 bases from V and 1 base from J, leaving 10 bases between. The CDR3 spans 14 residues. This chain's CDR3 is CASSPGGSNQPQHF. The CDR3 DNA reads TGTGCCAGCAGCCCCGGTGGGAGCAATCAGCCCCAGCATTTT.

This clone was recorded a few times. The J gene is TRBJ1-6, the V gene TRBV2, with D unresolved. Trimming removed 4 bases at V and 3 bases at J, with 4 bases between. In germline, CDR1 is SNHLY, CDR2 FYNNEI. The CDR3 is 13 amino acids. Written as DNA, the CDR3 is TGTGCCAGCAGTGCGGACTATAATTCACCCCTCCACTTT. Translation gives CASSADYNSPLHF.

The gene calls are TRBV7-9 and TRBJ2-3; 10 nucleotides line up with TRBD1. CDR3 length equals 16 residues. Germline trimming cut 5 bases from V and 3 bases from J; bases unmatched to any gene: 8. From germline, CDR1 is SEHNR and CDR2 FQNEAQ (reference sequence). This CDR3 is CASSRFGQGVTDTQYF. CDR3 DNA sequence: TGTGCCAGCAGCCGCTTTGGACAGGGGGTGACAGATACGCAGTATTTT.